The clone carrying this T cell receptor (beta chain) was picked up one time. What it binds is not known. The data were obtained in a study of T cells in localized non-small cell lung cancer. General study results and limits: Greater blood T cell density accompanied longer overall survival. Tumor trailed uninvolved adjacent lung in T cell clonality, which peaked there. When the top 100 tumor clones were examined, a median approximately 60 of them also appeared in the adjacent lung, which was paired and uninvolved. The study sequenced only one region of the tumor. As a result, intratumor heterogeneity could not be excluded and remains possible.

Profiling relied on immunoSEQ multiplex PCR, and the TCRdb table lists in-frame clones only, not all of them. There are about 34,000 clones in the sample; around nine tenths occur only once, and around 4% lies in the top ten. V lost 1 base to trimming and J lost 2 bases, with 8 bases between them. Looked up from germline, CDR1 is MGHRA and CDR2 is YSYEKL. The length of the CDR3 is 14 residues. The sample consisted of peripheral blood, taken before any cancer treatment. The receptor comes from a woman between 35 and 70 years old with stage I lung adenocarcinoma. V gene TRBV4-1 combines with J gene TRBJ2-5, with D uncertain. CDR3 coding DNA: TGCGCCAGCAGCCAAGTCGGTAGTCAAGAGACCCAGTACTTC. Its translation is CASSQVGSQETQYF.